Presented here are 9 T cell receptor beta chains from one specimen sequenced in a study of cytomegalovirus exposure and HLA in healthy donors. PCR involved 60 Vbeta and 13 Jbeta primers. TCRdb's table, derived via immunoSEQ multiplex PCR, lists solely in-frame clones and lacks some. The data show fewer than 250,000 clones, 81% seen once. The sequencing sample was made of PBMCs. These receptors all come from a man between 18 and 35 years old in good health and CMV-seronegative.

This sequence joins TRBV15 and TRBJ2-7, with a tentative D call TRBD2 (6 bases). Trimming pared 3 bases from V and 2 bases from J, leaving 14 bases between. The CDR3 is 15 residues long. Germline V gene lookup returns CDR1 LNHNV and CDR2 YYDKDF (reference sequence). As DNA, the CDR3 is TGTGCCACCAGCAGGGGAGGTAACCCTACCTACGAGCAGTACTTC. It translates to CATSRGGNPTYEQYF.

This sequence joins TRBV19 and TRBJ2-6, with 7 bases matching TRBD1. Germline loops: CDR1 LNHDA, CDR2 SQIVND (reference sequence). The CDR3 has 16 residues. Trimming cost V 6 bases and J 1 base; bases outside gene matches: 6. CDR3 DNA sequence: TGTGCCAGTAGCCGACAGGGAATATCTGGGGCCAACGTCCTGACTTTC. Its protein is CASSRQGISGANVLTF.

The V call is TRBV10-3, the J call TRBJ2-3, with D hard to call. This CDR3 region has 15 residues. The V end lost 4 bases, the J end lost 2 bases, and 13 bases lay between the germline ends. The germline V gene has CDR1 ENHRY and CDR2 SYGVKD. Here the CDR3 DNA reads TGTGCCATCAGTGGTACGGTGCGCTCCACAGATACGCAGTATTTT. Its protein is CAISGTVRSTDTQYF.

The chain has TRBV5-1 and TRBJ2-7; D ambiguous. The CDR3 covers 15 residues. Between the trimmed V and J ends, which lost 5 bases and 2 bases, there was a span of 17 bases. Germline CDR1 is SGHRS and CDR2 is YFSETQ. The CDR3: CASSPGSPGTYEQYF. CDR3 sequence (DNA): TGCGCCAGCAGTCCCGGGTCCCCGGGTACCTACGAGCAGTACTTC. Variable domain in full (rest from reference TRBV5-1 and TRBJ2-7): KAGVTQTPRYLIKTRGQQVTLSCSPISGHRSVSWYQQTPGQGLQFLFEYFSETQRNKGNFPGRFSGRQFSNSRSEMNVSTLELGDSALYLCASSPGSPGTYEQYFGPGTRLTVT.

This chain joins TRBV19 and TRBJ2-2; D call uncertain. CDR1 and CDR2 (germline): LNHDA, SQIVND (reference sequence). The CDR3 is 13 residues long. V was clipped by 4 bases and J by 5 bases, with 8 bases between them. The CDR3 loop reads CASSTRRTGELFF. Here the CDR3 DNA reads TGTGCCAGTAGTACTAGACGGACCGGGGAGCTGTTTTTT.

CDR3 sequence reads: CASNTGKAFQPQHF. The CDR3, as DNA: TGTGCCAGTAACACAGGAAAGGCTTTTCAGCCCCAGCATTTT. This chain uses TRBV19 with TRBJ1-5; the D gene is possibly TRBD1 (5 bases). Trimming left V 7 bases short and J 6 bases short, with 16 bases between. This CDR3 has 14 amino acids. The germline V gene has CDR1 LNHDA and CDR2 SQIVND (reference sequence).

This clone was seen a single time. This chain links TRBV5-1 with TRBJ1-2; TRBD1 might be the D (5 bases). Germline V gene sequence: CDR1 SGHRS, CDR2 YFSETQ. The CDR3 totals 13 residues. V gave up 5 bases and J gave up 4 bases, with 12 bases separating them. CDR3 amino acids: CASRMGLGYGYTF. For the CDR3, the DNA is TGCGCCAGCAGGATGGGACTTGGCTATGGCTACACCTTC.

CDR3 region: CASSIPTGGDYEQYF. CDR3 DNA: TGTGCCAGCAGCATACCGACAGGGGGGGACTACGAGCAGTACTTC. The gene calls are TRBV5-4 and TRBJ2-7; 9 bases map to TRBD1. Germline V gives CDR1 SGHNT, CDR2 YYREEE (reference sequence). V lost 4 bases, J lost 3 bases, and 8 bases stayed unmatched. This CDR3 is 15 amino acids long.

Of note for this clone: This same CDR3 is encoded by further DNA sequences in the sample. The CDR3 region has the DNA TGCGCCAGCAGCTTCTCTACTAGCGGGAGCACAGATACGCAGTATTTT. It is translated as CASSFSTSGSTDTQYF. The chain couples TRBV5-1 to TRBJ2-3; TRBD2 aligns across 9 bases. The V and J ends lost 2 bases and 0 bases, in that order; junction bases with no gene match: 4. The germline gives CDR1 SGHRS, CDR2 YFSETQ. The CDR3 sequence is 16 residues long. Full variable domain (outside the CDR3, taken from reference TRBV5-1 and TRBJ2-3): KAGVTQTPRYLIKTRGQQVTLSCSPISGHRSVSWYQQTPGQGLQFLFEYFSETQRNKGNFPGRFSGRQFSNSRSEMNVSTLELGDSALYLCASSFSTSGSTDTQYFGPGTRLTVL.